This passage covers 21 T cell receptor beta chains from one sample sequenced in a study of cytomegalovirus exposure and HLA in healthy donors (TCRdb year 2017). To prepare the library, the immunoSEQ multiplex PCR assay was applied. For the multiplex PCR, a mixture combining 60 forward primers for TCR Vbeta segments and 13 reverse primers for TCR Jbeta segments was used. TCRdb limited this immuneACCESS table to in-frame rearrangements with V and J called. A share of clones is missing; checked studies link under half to unresolved V genes, and the rest is unexplained. Here the sample has 100,000 to 150,000 clones; around 74% occur a single time. The leading ten clones occupy about 4% of the sample. The sample was PBMCs. Source of these receptors: a woman aged 45-59 years in good health and CMV-seropositive.

This rearrangement joins TRBV4-3 to TRBJ1-3; D ambiguous. Germline CDR1 LGHNA, CDR2 YSLEER. Trimming removed 0 bases at V and 2 bases at J, with 14 bases between. This CDR3 comprises 17 residues. The CDR3 bases are TGCGCCAGCAGCCAAGATCTTTTGGGGAGGACTGGAAACACCATATATTTT. It encodes CASSQDLLGRTGNTIYF.

The rearrangement uses TRBV15 and TRBJ1-4; 7 nucleotides line up with TRBD1. The CDR3 contains 15 residues. J gave up 4 bases and V 5 bases, and 7 bases lay outside the gene matches. Germline loops: CDR1 LNHNV, CDR2 YYDKDF (reference sequence). DNA of the CDR3: TGTGCCACCAGCCGGAGACAGGGTGTTAATGAAAAACTGTTTTTT. It encodes CATSRRQGVNEKLFF.

This sequence joins TRBV7-9 and TRBJ1-3, with unresolved D. V lost 5 bases, J lost 4 bases, and 9 bases lay in between. Germline V CDR1 and CDR2: SEHNR, FQNEAQ (reference sequence). CDR3 length: 13 residues. DNA of the CDR3: TGTGCCAGCAGCCCGAGGAGAGGAAACACCATATATTTT. Its protein product is CASSPRRGNTIYF. Together with reference TRBV7-9 and TRBJ1-3, the CDR3 gives the full variable domain: DTGVSQNPRHKITKRGQNVTFRCDPISEHNRLYWYRQTLGQGPEFLTYFQNEAQLEKSRLLSDRFSAERPKGSFSTLEIQRTEQGDSAMYLCASSPRRGNTIYFGEGSWLTVV.

As to this clone: This CDR3 fails to terminate in the conserved phenylalanine or tryptophan, so it likely reflects a read error. The limits of the CDR3 on the DNA are not certain, so only TCRdb's listed CDR3 is given. The rearrangement joins TRBV5-5 to TRBJ2-7; the table names TRBD1, a call not compared with the DNA. CDR1 is SGHKS, CDR2 YYEKEE, per germline (reference sequence). The CDR3 adds up to 13 amino acids, both ends counted. CDR3: CASRLQEDTHPLL.

This chain connects TRBV11-2 to TRBJ1-3; 7 bases fit TRBD1. The junction had 3 bases not matched to a gene; V was cut back by 4 bases and J by 0 bases. Germline values: CDR1 SGHAT, CDR2 FQNNGV. The CDR3 extends over 15 amino acids. The CDR3 bases are TGTGCCAGCAGCTCACAGGGGAACTCTGGAAACACCATATATTTT. It yields the protein CASSSQGNSGNTIYF.

The rearrangement joins TRBV19 to TRBJ1-1, with 7 bases aligning to TRBD1. Germline CDR1 LNHDA, CDR2 SQIVND (reference sequence). This CDR3 comprises 15 residues. Trimming at V came to 6 bases and at J to 1 base, leaving 8 bases not matched to a gene. The CDR3 DNA follows: TGTGCCAGTAGAATGACAGGGTTTGGGAACACTGAAGCTTTCTTT. Encoded protein: CASRMTGFGNTEAFF. Filled out from reference TRBV19 and TRBJ1-1, the complete variable domain reads DGGITQSPKYLFRKEGQNVTLSCEQNLNHDAMYWYRQDPGQGLRLIYYSQIVNDFQKGDIAEGYSVSREKKESFPLTVTSAQKNPTAFYLCASRMTGFGNTEAFFGQGTRLTVV.

The chain carries TRBV6-5 and TRBJ2-7, with 9 bases aligning to TRBD1. With V trimmed by 7 bases and J by 3 bases, 10 bases remained unmatched. The germline CDR1 and CDR2 sequences are MNHEY and SVGAGI. CDR3 length: 15 amino acids. For the CDR3, the DNA is TGTGCCAGCACCATAGCCCCGGGACAGGGCTACGAGCAGTACTTC. Translating it yields CASTIAPGQGYEQYF.

The sample holds a few counts of this clone. The gene calls are TRBV7-6 and TRBJ2-5; 10 bases are shared with TRBD2. This CDR3 comprises 16 residues. With 2 bases clipped from V and 1 base from J, the junction kept 4 bases outside the gene matches. The germline gives CDR1 SGHVS, CDR2 FNYEAQ. The CDR3 DNA reads as TGTGCCAGCAGCTTAATCGCTAGCGGGGGCCAAGAGACCCAGTACTTC. Protein product: CASSLIASGGQETQYF. The entire variable domain, with the rest obtained from reference TRBV7-6 and TRBJ2-5, is as follows: GAGVSQSPRYKVTKRGQDVALRCDPISGHVSLYWYRQALGQGPEFLTYFNYEAQQDKSGLPNDRFSAERPEGSISTLTIQRTEQRDSAMYRCASSLIASGGQETQYFGPGTRLLVL.

CDR3 region: CASSELGYLDEQFF. The CDR3 DNA reads as TGTGCCAGCAGTGAATTGGGTTATCTAGATGAGCAGTTCTTC. The genes are TRBV25-1 and TRBJ2-1; no firm D call. Trimming removed 1 base from V and 8 bases from J, with 12 bases in between. The CDR3 consists of 14 residues. Per the germline V gene, CDR1 is MGHDK and CDR2 is SYGVNS.

The rearrangement uses TRBV27 and TRBJ2-1; 8 bases agree with TRBD1. The germline CDR1 and CDR2 sequences are MNHEY and SMNVEV (reference sequence). Trimming took 8 bases from V and 6 from J; bases not matched to a gene: 3. This CDR3 spans 12 amino acids. The CDR3 DNA reads TGTGCCAGCGGCGGACAGGGCAATGAGCAGTTCTTC. Amino acids: CASGGQGNEQFF.

The chain joins TRBV11-2 to TRBJ1-1, with 7 positions matching TRBD1. CDR3 length: 17 amino acids. The junction had 10 bases not matched to a gene; V was cut back by 1 base and J by 2 bases. Germline CDR1 SGHAT, CDR2 FQNNGV. CDR3 loop: CASSLGLWDRANTEAFF. The CDR3 region has the DNA TGTGCCAGCAGCTTAGGTCTTTGGGACAGAGCCAACACTGAAGCTTTCTTT.

V gene TRBV7-3 combines with J gene TRBJ2-5, with 7 bases lining up with TRBD1. The V segment lost 5 bases and the J segment 5 bases; nucleotides outside the gene matches: 14. The germline gives CDR1 SGHTA, CDR2 FQGTGA. The CDR3 runs 16 residues. Here the CDR3 reads CASSPLDRALRETQYF. The CDR3 region has the DNA TGTGCCAGCAGCCCACTCGACAGGGCTTTGAGGGAGACCCAGTACTTC.

The chain couples TRBV19 to TRBJ1-2, with 8 nucleotides matching TRBD1. Trimming removed 5 bases from V and 6 bases from J; junction bases left unmatched: 8. Germline values: CDR1 LNHDA, CDR2 SQIVND (reference sequence). The CDR3 is made up of 14 amino acids. For the CDR3, the DNA is TGTGCCAGTAGTCTTGACAGGGGCCGGGATGGCTACACCTTC. Translation: CASSLDRGRDGYTF.

V gene TRBV7-9 combines with J gene TRBJ1-5; D remains unclear. The V end lost 5 bases, the J end lost 7 bases, and 9 bases lay between the germline ends. This CDR3 is built from 12 residues. Germline CDR1 is SEHNR and CDR2 is FQNEAQ (reference sequence). CDR3 nucleotides: TGTGCCAGCAGCGGAACGGGGCAGCCCCAGCATTTT. This codes for CASSGTGQPQHF.

This rearrangement joins TRBV5-8 to TRBJ1-1; 7 bases align to TRBD1. The CDR3 is 18 residues long. Germline values: CDR1 SGHTS, CDR2 YDEGEE. Trimming at V came to 0 bases and at J to 4 bases, leaving 15 bases not matched to a gene. The CDR3 nucleotides read TGTGCCAGCAGCTTGGGAGGAGACAGGGCCATAGGGGGCACTGAAGCTTTCTTT. Amino acids: CASSLGGDRAIGGTEAFF.

This clone has more than one count but fewer than ten. The V gene is TRBV25-1, the J gene TRBJ2-2; possibly TRBD2 for D (5 bases). This CDR3 comprises 13 residues. Trimming took off 7 bases at V and 7 bases at J, with 13 bases between the two ends. CDR1 MGHDK and CDR2 SYGVNS come from the germline V gene. CDR3 residues: CASNLAGNGELFF. In nucleotides, the CDR3 is TGTGCCAGCAACCTCGCGGGTAACGGGGAGCTGTTTTTT.

In the case of this clone: Within the sample, other DNA sequences also encode this same CDR3. The chain recombines TRBV27 with TRBJ2-7; possibly TRBD1 for D (5 bases). The germline V gene encodes CDR1 MNHEY and CDR2 SMNVEV (reference sequence). The CDR3 is 13 amino acids. V shed 3 bases and J shed 1 base, with 7 bases lying between them. The CDR3 loop is CASSLTVSYEQYF. The CDR3 region has the DNA TGTGCCAGCAGTTTGACAGTATCCTACGAGCAGTACTTC.

The rearrangement joins TRBV4-2 to TRBJ2-1; no definite D call. With 0 bases removed from V and 6 bases from J, the gap between germline ends came to 15 bases. The CDR3 runs to 16 residues. Germline CDR1 and CDR2: LGHNA and YNFKEQ. CDR3 region: CASSQDMQAPLNEQFF. The CDR3 DNA reads TGTGCCAGCAGCCAAGATATGCAGGCGCCCCTCAATGAGCAGTTCTTC.

This clone has a handful of counts. This chain connects TRBV5-4 to TRBJ1-2, with 7 bases identical to TRBD1. V gave up 4 bases and J gave up 5 bases; unmatched junction bases: 8. Germline assignment: CDR1 SGHNT and CDR2 YYREEE (reference sequence). This CDR3 spans 14 amino acids. This chain's CDR3 is CASSGRGIGYGYTF. CDR3 sequence (DNA): TGTGCCAGCAGCGGCAGGGGGATTGGGTATGGCTACACCTTC.

CDR3 loop: CASSRLNTGELFF. DNA for the CDR3: TGCGCCAGCAGCCGACTTAACACCGGGGAGCTGTTTTTT. The J gene is TRBJ2-2, the V gene TRBV4-3; no clear D. V was trimmed by 4 bases and J by 2 bases, leaving 5 bases between them. CDR1 LGHNA and CDR2 YSLEER come from the germline V gene. This CDR3 spans 13 amino acids.

The V gene is TRBV7-2, the J gene TRBJ2-3; 7 bases map to TRBD2. Germline loops: CDR1 SGHTA, CDR2 FQGNSA. Germline trimming cut 1 base from V and 3 bases from J; bases unmatched to any gene: 7. The CDR3 extends over 16 amino acids. CDR3 nucleotide sequence: TGTGCCAGCAGCTTAGTCGGGGGGTTGCGGACAGATACGCAGTATTTT. Its translation: CASSLVGGLRTDTQYF. The full variable domain, in which reference TRBV7-2 and TRBJ2-3 provide the parts outside the CDR3, is GAGVSQSPSNKVTEKGKDVELRCDPISGHTALYWYRQSLGQGLEFLIYFQGNSAPDKSGLPSDRFSAERTGGSVSTLTIQRTQQEDSAVYLCASSLVGGLRTDTQYFGPGTRLTVL.